This T cell receptor (beta chain) was obtained from a study of siplizumab effects on memory and regulatory T cells (dated by TCRdb to the late 2010s). For the wider study: The effect of the anti-CD2 antibody siplizumab on alloreactive T-cell subsets was examined in allogeneic mixed lymphocyte reactions constructed from human PBMCs.

Points the paper makes about the study in general: Because sequences below about 10^-5 frequency were poorly captured, only a minor fraction of alloreactive clones could be mapped to unstimulated subsets. About 80-96% of proliferating CD4+ or CD8+ clones could not be given a naive or memory phenotype. The cumulative frequency of alloreactive sequences traceable to unstimulated CD4+ memory T cells was significantly reduced by siplizumab. Unstimulated naive T cells appeared more diverse than memory T cells, and naive cells seemed to contribute substantially to the alloresponse. In reactions with siplizumab, an average of approximately 69% of mappable alloreactive CD4+ clones were Treg-derived, compared with roughly 27% in control reactions. No functional confirmation was obtained for the suppressive function of proliferating Tregs from siplizumab cultures.

The library was obtained by the immunoSEQ multiplex PCR assay. Each sample had roughly 90,000 TCR templates assayed by the deep sequencing platform. Genomic DNA extracted from sorted T cells was used for TCRbeta CDR3 sequencing. The authors' analysis ran thus. The R programming language was used for the clonal analysis of the TCRbeta CDR3 data. Comparing unstimulated samples against CFSE-low samples taken after the reaction was how alloreactive CD4+ and CD8+ clones were defined. By matching sequences to the repertoires of sorted unstimulated Treg and non-Treg cells, each alloreactive CD4+ clone was assigned a regulatory or non-regulatory origin. TCRdb took over this immuneACCESS table, retaining in-frame rearrangements with V and J assigned. Such tables are incomplete; in checked studies, under half of the missing clones stem from an unresolved V gene, and the remainder is unexplained. That table supplies the V and J calls and clone size; D and trimming were determined from the DNA. The sample yields over 65,000 clones; 93% were counted once. 4% to 5.5% of the sample is held by the ten biggest clonotypes.

Sorted unstimulated T cells and proliferating T cells recovered from mixed lymphocyte reactions underwent TCRbeta CDR3 sequencing. Fresh whole blood from around 11 HLA-typed healthy donors was used to isolate PBMCs. Reading the germline V gene gives CDR1 SGDLS and CDR2 YYNGEE. The CDR3 runs 15 residues from the cysteine to the phenylalanine. Only CDR3 DNA is held: 45 bases, read in frame from base 1. V loses 4 bases, J loses 2 bases, and the germline ends lie 14 bases apart. With respect to this clone: Its antigen is not yet known. No base quality information exists; no much larger clone differs at one position.

The TCR originated in a human donor in good health. The sequence links TRBV9 to TRBJ2-3; TRBD2 is possibly the D segment (7 matching bases). What was sequenced was CD8+ T cells sorted from blood. CDR3 loop: CASSPGGANTDTQYF. The DNA is TGTGCCAGCAGCCCTGGGGGGGCTAACACAGATACGCAGTATTTT.